This TCR beta chain was captured by sequencing in a study of T cells in Graves' hyperthyroidism and ophthalmopathy. Amplified TCR beta CDR3 regions derived from RNA transcripts. The HTBI primer set served for first-round RT-PCR of the TCR CDR3. TCRdb re-derived calls from the multiplex PCR reads in MiXCR, one entry per CDR3 protein. Among 380,000 or so distinct CDR3 sequences listed, less than 15% were seen once. This clonotype was counted a few times. Its specificity is not known. V was pared by 2 bases and J by 6 bases, with 25 bases between. The V gene's germline CDR1 is KGHSH and CDR2 LQKENI. The CDR3 is made up of 19 amino acids. Study-wide results and caveats: Also found in blood were most expanded thyroid clonotypes above 0.001.

Any patient presenting with uncontrolled infection, other autoimmune disease, pregnancy or lactation was left out. The TCR sequence derives from a man aged 25 to 40 with Graves' hyperthyroidism that later progressed to Graves' ophthalmopathy. The source material was blood. The V gene is TRBV18, the J gene TRBJ1-4; D possibly corresponds to TRBD1 (5 bases). Here the CDR3 reads CASSPESTAGAGGYEKLFF. CDR3 in DNA: TGTGCCAGCTCACCAGAGAGTACCGCGGGTGCGGGGGGATATGAAAAACTGTTTTTT.